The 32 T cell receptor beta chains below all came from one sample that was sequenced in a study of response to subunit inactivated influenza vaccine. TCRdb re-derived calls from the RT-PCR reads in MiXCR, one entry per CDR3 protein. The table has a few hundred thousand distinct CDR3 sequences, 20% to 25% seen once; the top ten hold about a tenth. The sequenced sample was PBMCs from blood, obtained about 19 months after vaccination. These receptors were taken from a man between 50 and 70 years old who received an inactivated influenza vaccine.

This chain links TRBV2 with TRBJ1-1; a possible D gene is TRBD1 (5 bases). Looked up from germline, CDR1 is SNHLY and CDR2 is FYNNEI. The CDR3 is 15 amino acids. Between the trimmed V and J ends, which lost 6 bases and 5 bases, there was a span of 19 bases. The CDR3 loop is CASSPGTGSGTEAFF. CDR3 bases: TGTGCCAGCAGCCCCGGGACGGGATCAGGGACTGAAGCTTTCTTT.

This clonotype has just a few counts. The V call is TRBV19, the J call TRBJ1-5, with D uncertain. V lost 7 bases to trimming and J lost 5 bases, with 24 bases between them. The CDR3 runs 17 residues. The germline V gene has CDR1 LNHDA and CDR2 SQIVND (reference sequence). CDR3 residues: CASTNTGGLLGHQPQHF. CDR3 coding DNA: TGTGCCAGTACCAACACGGGAGGGCTCCTTGGGCATCAGCCCCAGCATTTT.

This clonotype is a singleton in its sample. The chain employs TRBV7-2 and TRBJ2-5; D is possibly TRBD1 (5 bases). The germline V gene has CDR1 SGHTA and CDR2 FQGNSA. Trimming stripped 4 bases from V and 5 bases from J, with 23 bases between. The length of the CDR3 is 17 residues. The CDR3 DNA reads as TGTGCCAGCAGCTCAGGGCTGTTGAGCGATTCGGAGGAGACCCAGTACTTC. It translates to CASSSGLLSDSEETQYF.

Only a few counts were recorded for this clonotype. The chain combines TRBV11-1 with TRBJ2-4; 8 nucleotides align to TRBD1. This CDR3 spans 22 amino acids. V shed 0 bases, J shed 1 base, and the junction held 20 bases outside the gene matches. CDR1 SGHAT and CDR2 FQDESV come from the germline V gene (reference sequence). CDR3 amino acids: CASSLAVLRGRGRSSAKNIQYF. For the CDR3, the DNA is TGTGCCAGCAGCTTAGCTGTTCTAAGGGGCAGGGGGCGATCTAGCGCCAAAAACATTCAGTACTTC. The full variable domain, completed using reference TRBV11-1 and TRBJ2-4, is EAEVAQSPRYKITEKSQAVAFWCDPISGHATLYWYRQILGQGPELLVQFQDESVVDDSQLPKDRFSAERLKGVDSTLKIQPAELGDSAMYLCASSLAVLRGRGRSSAKNIQYFGAGTRLSVL.

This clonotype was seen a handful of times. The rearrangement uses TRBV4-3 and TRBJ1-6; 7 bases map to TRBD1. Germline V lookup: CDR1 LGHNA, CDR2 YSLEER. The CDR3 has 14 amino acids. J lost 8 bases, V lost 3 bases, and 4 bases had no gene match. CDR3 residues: CASSQATGDSPLHF. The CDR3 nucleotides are TGCGCCAGCAGCCAGGCAACAGGGGATTCACCCCTCCACTTT.

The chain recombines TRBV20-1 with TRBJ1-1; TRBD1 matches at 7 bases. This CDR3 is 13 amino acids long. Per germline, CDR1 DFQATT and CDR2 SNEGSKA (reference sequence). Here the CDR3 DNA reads TGCAGGGTACCGGACAGGCTTAACGCTGAAGCTTTCTTT. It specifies CRVPDRLNAEAFF.

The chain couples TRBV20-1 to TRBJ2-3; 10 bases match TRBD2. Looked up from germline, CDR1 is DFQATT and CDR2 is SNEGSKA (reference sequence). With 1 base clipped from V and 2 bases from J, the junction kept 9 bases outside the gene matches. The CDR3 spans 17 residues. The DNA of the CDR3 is TGCAGTGCTAGAGCTCCCAGCGGGAGGGCCGTCACAGATACGCAGTATTTT. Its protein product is CSARAPSGRAVTDTQYF.

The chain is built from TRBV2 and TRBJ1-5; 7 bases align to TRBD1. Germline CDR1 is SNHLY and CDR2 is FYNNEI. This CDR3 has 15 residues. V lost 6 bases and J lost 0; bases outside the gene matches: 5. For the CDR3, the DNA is TGTGCCAGCAGGCCGGGACAGTATAGCAATCAGCCCCAGCATTTT. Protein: CASRPGQYSNQPQHF. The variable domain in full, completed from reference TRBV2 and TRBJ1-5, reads EPEVTQTPSHQVTQMGQEVILRCVPISNHLYFYWYRQILGQKVEFLVSFYNNEISEKSEIFDDQFSVERPDGSNFTLKIRSTKLEDSAMYFCASRPGQYSNQPQHFGDGTRLSIL.

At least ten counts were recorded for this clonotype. For the CDR3, the DNA is TGTGCCAGCAGCTTCCCACAAAACACTGAAGCTTTCTTT. Translated, it gives CASSFPQNTEAFF. V and J are TRBV7-9 and TRBJ1-1; D uncertain. With 3 bases removed from V and 2 bases from J, the gap between germline ends came to 7 bases. The CDR3 is made up of 13 amino acids. Germline V gene sequence: CDR1 SEHNR, CDR2 FQNEAQ (reference sequence).

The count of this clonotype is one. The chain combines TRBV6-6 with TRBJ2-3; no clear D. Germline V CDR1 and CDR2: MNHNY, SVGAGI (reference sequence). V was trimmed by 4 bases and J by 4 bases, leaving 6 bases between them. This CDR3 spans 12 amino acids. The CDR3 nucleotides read TGTGCCAGCAGTTCCCTCGCAGATACGCAGTATTTT. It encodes CASSSLADTQYF.

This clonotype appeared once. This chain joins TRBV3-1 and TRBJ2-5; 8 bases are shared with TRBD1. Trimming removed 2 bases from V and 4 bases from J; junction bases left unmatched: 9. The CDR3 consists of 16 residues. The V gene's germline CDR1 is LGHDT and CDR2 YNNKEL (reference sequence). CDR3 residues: CASSQNVGTGGETQYF. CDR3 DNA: TGTGCCAGCAGCCAAAACGTAGGGACAGGAGGAGAGACCCAGTACTTC.

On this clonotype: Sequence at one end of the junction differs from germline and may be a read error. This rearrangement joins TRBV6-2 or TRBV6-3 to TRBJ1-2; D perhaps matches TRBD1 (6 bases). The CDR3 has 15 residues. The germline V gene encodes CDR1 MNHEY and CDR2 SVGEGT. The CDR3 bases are TGTGCCAGCAATCCCCTAGGACAGCGAAACTCTGGCTACACCTTC. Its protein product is CASNPLGQRNSGYTF.

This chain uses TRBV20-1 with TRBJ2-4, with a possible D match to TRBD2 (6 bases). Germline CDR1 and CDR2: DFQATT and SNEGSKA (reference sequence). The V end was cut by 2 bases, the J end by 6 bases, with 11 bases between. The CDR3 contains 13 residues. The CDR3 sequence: CSARLGTSNIQYF. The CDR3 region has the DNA TGCAGTGCTAGACTGGGGACTTCAAACATTCAGTACTTC.

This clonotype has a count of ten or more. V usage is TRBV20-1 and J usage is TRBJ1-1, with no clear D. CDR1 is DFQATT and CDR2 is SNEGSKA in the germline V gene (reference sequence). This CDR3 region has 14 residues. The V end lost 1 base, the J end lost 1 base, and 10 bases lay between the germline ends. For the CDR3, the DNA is TGCAGTGCTAGAGGTCCGGGATCGAACACTGAAGCTTTCTTT. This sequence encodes CSARGPGSNTEAFF.

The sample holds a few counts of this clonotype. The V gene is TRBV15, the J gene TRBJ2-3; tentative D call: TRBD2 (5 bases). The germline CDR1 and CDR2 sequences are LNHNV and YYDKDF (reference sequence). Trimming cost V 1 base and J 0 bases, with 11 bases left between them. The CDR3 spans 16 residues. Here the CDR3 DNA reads TGTGCCACCAGCAGAGGAGCGGTAGCAAGCACAGATACGCAGTATTTT. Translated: CATSRGAVASTDTQYF.

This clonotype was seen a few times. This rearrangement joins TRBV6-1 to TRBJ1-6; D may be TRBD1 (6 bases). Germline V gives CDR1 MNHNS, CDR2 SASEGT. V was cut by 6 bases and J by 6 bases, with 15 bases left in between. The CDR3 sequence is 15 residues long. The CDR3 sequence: CASRTGFASNSPLHF. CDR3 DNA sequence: TGTGCCAGCAGGACAGGCTTCGCATCTAATTCACCCCTCCACTTT.

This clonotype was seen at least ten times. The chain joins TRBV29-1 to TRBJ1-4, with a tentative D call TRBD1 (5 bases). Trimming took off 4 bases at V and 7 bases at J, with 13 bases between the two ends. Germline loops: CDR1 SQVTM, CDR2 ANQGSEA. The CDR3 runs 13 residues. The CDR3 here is CSVGGQGREKLFF. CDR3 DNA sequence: TGCAGCGTTGGTGGGCAGGGCCGTGAAAAACTGTTTTTT.

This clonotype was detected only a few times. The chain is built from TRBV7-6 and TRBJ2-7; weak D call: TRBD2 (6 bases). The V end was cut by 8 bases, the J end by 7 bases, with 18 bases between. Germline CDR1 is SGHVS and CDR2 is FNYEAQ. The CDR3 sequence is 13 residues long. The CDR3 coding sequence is TGTGCCAGCTCCCGGATGGAGGGGAGGGAGCAGTACTTC. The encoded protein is CASSRMEGREQYF. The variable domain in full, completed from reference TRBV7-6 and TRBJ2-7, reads GAGVSQSPRYKVTKRGQDVALRCDPISGHVSLYWYRQALGQGPEFLTYFNYEAQQDKSGLPNDRFSAERPEGSISTLTIQRTEQRDSAMYRCASSRMEGREQYFGPGTRLTVT.

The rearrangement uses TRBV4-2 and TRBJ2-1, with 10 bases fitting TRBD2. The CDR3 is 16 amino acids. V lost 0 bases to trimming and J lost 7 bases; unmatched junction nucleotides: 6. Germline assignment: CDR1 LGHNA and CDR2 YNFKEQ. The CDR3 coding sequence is TGTGCCAGCAGCCAAGATTCGGGACTAGCGCGGAATGAGCAGTTCTTC. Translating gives CASSQDSGLARNEQFF.

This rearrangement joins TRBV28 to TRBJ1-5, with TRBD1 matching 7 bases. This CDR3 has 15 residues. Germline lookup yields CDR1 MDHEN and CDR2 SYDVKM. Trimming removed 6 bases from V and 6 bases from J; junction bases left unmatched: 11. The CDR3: CASRKTGQRIQPQHF. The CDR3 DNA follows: TGTGCCAGCAGAAAAACGGGACAGAGAATTCAGCCCCAGCATTTT.

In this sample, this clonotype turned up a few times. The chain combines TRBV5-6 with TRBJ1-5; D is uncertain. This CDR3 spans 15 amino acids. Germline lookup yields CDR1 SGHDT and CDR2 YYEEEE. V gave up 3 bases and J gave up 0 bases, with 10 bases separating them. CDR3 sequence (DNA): TGTGCCAGCAGCTCGGTAGGGTCTAGCAATCAGCCCCAGCATTTT. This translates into CASSSVGSSNQPQHF.

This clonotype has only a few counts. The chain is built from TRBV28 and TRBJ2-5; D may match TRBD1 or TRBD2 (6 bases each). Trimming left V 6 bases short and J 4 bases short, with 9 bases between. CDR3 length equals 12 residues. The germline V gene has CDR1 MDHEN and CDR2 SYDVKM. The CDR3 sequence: CASSPGAETQYF. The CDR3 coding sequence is TGTGCCAGCAGCCCGGGGGCAGAGACCCAGTACTTC. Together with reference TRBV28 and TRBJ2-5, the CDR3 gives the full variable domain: DVKVTQSSRYLVKRTGEKVFLECVQDMDHENMFWYRQDPGLGLRLIYFSYDVKMKEKGDIPEGYSVSREKKERFSLILESASTNQTSMYLCASSPGAETQYFGPGTRLLVL.

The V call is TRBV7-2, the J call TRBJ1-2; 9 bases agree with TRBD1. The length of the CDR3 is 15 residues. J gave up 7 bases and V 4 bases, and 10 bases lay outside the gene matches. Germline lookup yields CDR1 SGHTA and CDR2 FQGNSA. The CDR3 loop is CASSWKQGALGGYTF. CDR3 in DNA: TGTGCCAGCAGCTGGAAACAGGGGGCGTTGGGTGGCTACACCTTC.

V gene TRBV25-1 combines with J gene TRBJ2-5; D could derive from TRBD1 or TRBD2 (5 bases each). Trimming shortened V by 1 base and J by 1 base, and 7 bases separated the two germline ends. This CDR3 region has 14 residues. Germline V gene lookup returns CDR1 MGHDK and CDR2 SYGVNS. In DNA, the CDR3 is TGTGCCAGCAGTGAATGGGGGACCCAAGAGACCCAGTACTTC. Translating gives CASSEWGTQETQYF.

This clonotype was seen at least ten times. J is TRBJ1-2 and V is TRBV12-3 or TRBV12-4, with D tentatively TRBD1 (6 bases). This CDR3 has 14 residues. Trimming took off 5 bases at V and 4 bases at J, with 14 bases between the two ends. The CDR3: CASSLRGWGYGYTF. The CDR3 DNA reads TGTGCCAGCAGTCTCAGGGGCTGGGGCTATGGCTACACCTTC.

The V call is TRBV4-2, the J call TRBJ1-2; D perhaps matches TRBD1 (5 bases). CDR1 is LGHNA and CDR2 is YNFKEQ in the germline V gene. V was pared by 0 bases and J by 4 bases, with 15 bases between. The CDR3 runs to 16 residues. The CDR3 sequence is CASSQDPAGTSYGYTF. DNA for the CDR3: TGTGCCAGCAGCCAAGATCCGGCAGGGACGTCCTATGGCTACACCTTC.

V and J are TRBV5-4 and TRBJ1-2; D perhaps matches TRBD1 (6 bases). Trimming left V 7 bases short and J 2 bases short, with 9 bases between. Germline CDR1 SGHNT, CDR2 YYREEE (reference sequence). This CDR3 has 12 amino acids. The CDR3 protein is CASRGTNYGYTF. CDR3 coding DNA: TGTGCCAGCCGGGGGACAAACTATGGCTACACCTTC. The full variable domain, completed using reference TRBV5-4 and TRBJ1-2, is ETGVTQSPTHLIKTRGQQVTLRCSSQSGHNTVSWYQQALGQGPQFIFQYYREEENGRGNFPPRFSGLQFPNYSSELNVNALELDDSALYLCASRGTNYGYTFGSGTRLTVV.

Here the CDR3 DNA reads TGTGCCAGCAGTGCCCGACACTTACAGAGGACTGAAGCTTTCTTT. This gives the protein CASSARHLQRTEAFF. The chain employs TRBV28 and TRBJ1-1; D call uncertain. Per germline, CDR1 MDHEN and CDR2 SYDVKM. This CDR3 is 15 amino acids long. Trimming pared 5 bases from V and 5 bases from J, leaving 18 bases between.

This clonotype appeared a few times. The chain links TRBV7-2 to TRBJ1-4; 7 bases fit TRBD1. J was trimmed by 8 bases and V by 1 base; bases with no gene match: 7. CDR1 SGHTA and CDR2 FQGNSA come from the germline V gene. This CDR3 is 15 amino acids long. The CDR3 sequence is CASSLGGQSGEKLFF. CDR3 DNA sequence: TGTGCCAGCAGCTTAGGGGGACAGTCTGGGGAAAAACTGTTTTTT.

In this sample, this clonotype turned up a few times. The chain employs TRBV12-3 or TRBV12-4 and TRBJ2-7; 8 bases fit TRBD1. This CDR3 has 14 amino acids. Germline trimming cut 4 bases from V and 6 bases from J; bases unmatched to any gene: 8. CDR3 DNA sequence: TGTGCCAGCAGTTCTCAGGGGGCGGCGGGCGAGCAGTACTTC. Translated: CASSSQGAAGEQYF.

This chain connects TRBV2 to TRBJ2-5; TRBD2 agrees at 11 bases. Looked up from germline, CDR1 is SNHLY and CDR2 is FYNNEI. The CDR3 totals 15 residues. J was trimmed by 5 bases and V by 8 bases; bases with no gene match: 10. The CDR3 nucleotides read TGTGCCAGCTTGATAGGACTAGCGGGTGGCGAGACCCAGTACTTC. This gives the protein CASLIGLAGGETQYF.

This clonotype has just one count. CDR3 in amino acids: CASSSRVTGELFF. As DNA, the CDR3 is TGTGCCAGCAGCAGCAGGGTCACCGGGGAGCTGTTTTTT. The gene calls are TRBV7-6 and TRBJ2-2; D perhaps matches TRBD1 (5 bases). Per germline, CDR1 SGHVS and CDR2 FNYEAQ. Trimming took off 5 bases at V and 4 bases at J, with 8 bases between the two ends. There are 13 residues in the CDR3.